These 22 T cell receptor beta chains were sequenced from one sample in a study of blood T cell repertoires in COVID-19. Measured with immunoSEQ multiplex PCR; TCRdb has only the in-frame clones, and not every one. Found here are 110,000 or so clones, roughly 84% of them singletons; the top ten hold 6.5% to 10%. Material: peripheral blood. The receptors here all came from a woman in her 70s who had recovered from COVID-19.

V usage is TRBV3-1 (or the pseudogene TRBV3-2) and J usage is TRBJ2-5; 7 bases are a match to TRBD1. This CDR3 region has 15 residues. Germline CDR1 is LGHDT and CDR2 is YNNKEL (reference sequence). With 4 bases clipped from V and 5 bases from J, the junction kept 10 bases outside the gene matches. CDR3 in amino acids: CASSPETGPGETQYF. The CDR3, as DNA: TGTGCCAGCAGCCCCGAGACAGGGCCAGGGGAGACCCAGTACTTC.

The CDR3 is CASSPGLAGGSYTDTQYF. The DNA for the CDR3 is TGTGCCAGCAGCCCAGGACTAGCGGGGGGGTCCTACACAGATACGCAGTATTTT. This chain links TRBV9 with TRBJ2-3; 15 bases are a match to TRBD2. The CDR3 runs 18 residues. V dropped 4 bases and J dropped 2; count of bases not matched to a gene: 8. CDR1 and CDR2 from the germline V gene are SGDLS and YYNGEE.

The chain uses TRBV18 and TRBJ1-1; D not resolved. The CDR3 is 13 residues long. V lost 3 bases and J 6 bases, leaving 11 bases between the germline ends. CDR1 is KGHSH, CDR2 LQKENI, per germline. Written as DNA, the CDR3 is TGTGCCAGCTCACCCCGAGCGGGCGCTGAAGCTTTCTTT. This translates into CASSPRAGAEAFF.

The chain is built from TRBV5-3 and TRBJ2-3; 14 positions match TRBD2. TRBV5-3 belongs to the ORF category, with a function that is uncertain. This CDR3 is 19 amino acids long. Losses at the gene ends were 3 bases for V and 0 bases for J; bases not matched to a gene: 9. The CDR3 protein is CARSSATGLAGGSTDTQYF. The CDR3 DNA follows: TGTGCCAGAAGCTCAGCCACTGGACTAGCGGGAGGCAGCACAGATACGCAGTATTTT.

J is TRBJ2-7 and V is TRBV27, with 8 bases matching TRBD1. The junction had 2 bases not matched to a gene; V was cut back by 4 bases and J by 6 bases. The CDR3 is 12 amino acids. Germline V gives CDR1 MNHEY, CDR2 SMNVEV (reference sequence). CDR3 amino acids: CASSSGGGEQYF. CDR3 in DNA: TGTGCCAGCAGTTCAGGGGGCGGCGAGCAGTACTTC.

The chain couples TRBV28 to TRBJ2-7; the match to TRBD1 covers 9 bases. V lost 5 bases to trimming and J lost 3 bases; unmatched junction nucleotides: 5. Germline V CDR1 and CDR2: MDHEN, SYDVKM. The CDR3 contains 14 residues. CDR3 residues: CASSHHRGLYEQYF. CDR3 nucleotide sequence: TGTGCCAGCAGTCACCACAGGGGGCTCTACGAGCAGTACTTC.

The rearrangement links TRBV28 to TRBJ1-2, with D possibly being TRBD1 (5 bases). The CDR3 is 15 amino acids. Germline V CDR1 and CDR2: MDHEN, SYDVKM. The ends were cut back, 6 bases at V and 4 bases at J, with 18 bases in the middle. CDR3 nucleotide sequence: TGTGCCAGCAGGTCCTCTGGGGGGAGTATCTATGGCTACACCTTC. Translation gives CASRSSGGSIYGYTF.

The rearrangement uses TRBV5-4 and TRBJ2-7; 7 bases agree with TRBD1. Germline V CDR1 and CDR2: SGHNT, YYREEE (reference sequence). The CDR3 runs to 15 residues. J lost 0 bases, V lost 2 bases, and 5 bases had no gene match. CDR3 bases: TGTGCCAGCAGCTTAGGGGGCCGCTACTCCTACGAGCAGTACTTC. Protein product: CASSLGGRYSYEQYF.

The chain joins TRBV6-1 to TRBJ2-1; D gene unclear. Trimming cost V 3 bases and J 5 bases, with 14 bases left between them. Germline V gene data show CDR1 as MNHNS and CDR2 as SASEGT. This CDR3 is 15 amino acids long. The CDR3: CASSESFGRHNEQFF. The DNA of the CDR3 is TGTGCCAGCAGTGAGAGCTTTGGGCGCCACAATGAGCAGTTCTTC.

This rearrangement joins TRBV5-1 to TRBJ2-5, with D possibly being TRBD2 (5 bases). Trimming pared 0 bases from V and 5 bases from J, leaving 14 bases between. The germline gives CDR1 SGHRS, CDR2 YFSETQ. The CDR3 has 15 residues. The CDR3 DNA sequence: TGCGCCAGCAGCTTGGGTACAGCCCGGGGTGAGACCCAGTACTTC. Translated, it gives CASSLGTARGETQYF.

The rearrangement uses TRBV30 and TRBJ1-3; D gene unclear. This CDR3 is 16 amino acids long. Germline-derived CDR1 and CDR2 are GTSNPN and SVGIG (reference sequence). The ends were cut back, 0 bases at V and 0 bases at J, with 12 bases in the middle. The CDR3 region is CAWSVSMANSGNTIYF. The CDR3 region has the DNA TGTGCCTGGAGTGTATCAATGGCCAACTCTGGAAACACCATATATTTT.

The V call is TRBV11-1, the J call TRBJ2-1; TRBD2 matches 8 bases. Trimming took 5 bases from V and 0 from J; bases not matched to a gene: 6. The CDR3 runs to 16 residues. From germline, CDR1 is SGHAT and CDR2 FQDESV (reference sequence). CDR3 protein: CASSPRSGGSYNEQFF. The CDR3, as DNA: TGTGCCAGCAGCCCCCGAAGCGGGGGCTCCTACAATGAGCAGTTCTTC.

The chain employs TRBV12-3 or TRBV12-4 and TRBJ1-2; D is undetermined. Trimming stripped 3 bases from V and 8 bases from J, with 10 bases between. The CDR3 runs to 12 residues. The CDR3 loop reads CASSLEQMGYTF. In DNA, the CDR3 is TGTGCCAGCAGTTTGGAGCAGATGGGCTACACCTTC.

This rearrangement joins TRBV15 to TRBJ1-4; D is unclear. V lost 9 bases and J lost 8, with 13 bases in between. This CDR3 is 12 amino acids long. Germline assignment: CDR1 LNHNV and CDR2 YYDKDF (reference sequence). The CDR3 spells CATRTGNEKLFF. For the CDR3, the DNA is TGTGCCACACGGACGGGAAACGAAAAACTGTTTTTT.

The chain couples TRBV12-3 or TRBV12-4 to TRBJ2-3, with D possibly matching TRBD2 (6 bases). V gave up 9 bases and J gave up 6 bases, with 13 bases separating them. This CDR3 has 12 residues. The CDR3, as DNA: TGTGCCAGTAGATTGAGCGGGGATACGCAGTATTTT. Its protein product is CASRLSGDTQYF.

V usage is TRBV20-1 and J usage is TRBJ2-5; weak D call: TRBD2 (6 bases). With 3 bases removed from V and 5 bases from J, the gap between germline ends came to 13 bases. The germline V gene encodes CDR1 DFQATT and CDR2 SNEGSKA (reference sequence). The CDR3 runs to 13 residues. The chain's CDR3 is CSASSGVGETQYF. CDR3 bases: TGCAGTGCTAGTTCGGGAGTTGGGGAGACCCAGTACTTC.

The CDR3 coding sequence is TGTGCCAGCTCACCACTCGTCCAGGTGCAGGCCAACGTCCTGACTTTC. This encodes CASSPLVQVQANVLTF. V gene TRBV18 combines with J gene TRBJ2-6, with D uncertain. This CDR3 is built from 16 residues. Germline assignment: CDR1 KGHSH and CDR2 LQKENI. V was cut by 1 base and J by 6 bases, with 13 bases left in between.

By frequency in the sample, this clone is medium-sized. The chain couples TRBV27 to TRBJ1-5; TRBD1 might be the D (6 bases). Deletions cut 8 bases from V and 3 bases from J, with 14 bases between. Germline CDR1 MNHEY, CDR2 SMNVEV (reference sequence). This CDR3 is built from 14 residues. This chain's CDR3 is CASGDGQLNQPQHF. The CDR3 region has the DNA TGTGCCAGCGGAGATGGACAGCTCAATCAGCCCCAGCATTTT.

The chain has TRBV4-1 and TRBJ2-5; D unresolved. Per the germline V gene, CDR1 is MGHRA and CDR2 is YSYEKL. The V end lost 2 bases, the J end lost 5 bases, and 12 bases lay between the germline ends. The CDR3 consists of 14 residues. The CDR3 reads CASSQQVTPETQYF. As DNA, the CDR3 is TGCGCCAGCAGCCAACAAGTAACTCCGGAGACCCAGTACTTC.

The chain carries TRBV4-3 and TRBJ1-3, with a weak D call TRBD1 (6 bases). Germline V gives CDR1 LGHNA, CDR2 YSLEER. CDR3 length: 14 amino acids. Trimming left V 3 bases short and J 2 bases short, with 8 bases between. The chain's CDR3 is CASSHRGTGNTIYF. The CDR3 DNA follows: TGCGCCAGCAGCCACAGGGGAACTGGAAACACCATATATTTT.

This chain uses TRBV4-3 with TRBJ1-4; no reliable D call. Trimming pared 1 base from V and 0 bases from J, leaving 15 bases between. The CDR3 covers 18 residues. Germline V gene sequence: CDR1 LGHNA, CDR2 YSLEER. CDR3: CASSQASGIRSTNEKLFF. CDR3 sequence (DNA): TGCGCCAGCAGCCAAGCAAGCGGTATTAGATCAACTAATGAAAAACTGTTTTTT.

The rearrangement joins TRBV29-1 to TRBJ2-5; a possible D gene is TRBD1 (5 bases). Trimming took off 2 bases at V and 0 bases at J, with 13 bases between the two ends. The CDR3 is 15 amino acids. CDR1 and CDR2 (germline): SQVTM, ANQGSEA. In nucleotides, the CDR3 is TGCAGCGTTGAACCCGACAGCCCTTACCAAGAGACCCAGTACTTC. Residues: CSVEPDSPYQETQYF.